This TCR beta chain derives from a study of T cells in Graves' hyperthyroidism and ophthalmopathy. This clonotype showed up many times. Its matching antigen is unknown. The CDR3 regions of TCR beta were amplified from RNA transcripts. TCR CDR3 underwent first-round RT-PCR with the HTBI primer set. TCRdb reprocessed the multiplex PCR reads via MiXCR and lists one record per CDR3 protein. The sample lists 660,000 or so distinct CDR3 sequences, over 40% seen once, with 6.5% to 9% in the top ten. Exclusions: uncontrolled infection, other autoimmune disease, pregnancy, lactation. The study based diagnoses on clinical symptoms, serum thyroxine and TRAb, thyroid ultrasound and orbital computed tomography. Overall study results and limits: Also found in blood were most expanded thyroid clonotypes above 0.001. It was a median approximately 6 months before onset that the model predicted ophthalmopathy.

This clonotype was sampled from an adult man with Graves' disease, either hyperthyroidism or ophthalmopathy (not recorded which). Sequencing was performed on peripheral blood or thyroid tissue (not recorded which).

CDR3 sequence (DNA): TGCAGCGTTGAAAGTGGGGGAAAACTGTTTTTT. Its protein product is CSVESGGKLFF. V usage is TRBV29-1 and J usage is TRBJ1-4; D is possibly TRBD1 (5 bases). The germline gives CDR1 SQVTM, CDR2 ANQGSEA. The CDR3 has 11 amino acids. V was trimmed by 2 bases and J by 10 bases, leaving 8 bases between them. The variable domain in full, completed from reference TRBV29-1 and TRBJ1-4, reads SAVISQKPSRDICQRGTSLTIQCQVDSQVTMMFWYRQQPGQSLTLIATANQGSEATYESGFVIDKFPISRPNLTFSTLTVSNMSPEDSSIYLCSVESGGKLFFGSGTQLSVL.